A single sample is the source of the 22 T cell receptor beta chains below, sequenced in a study of T cell responses to AZD1222 COVID-19 vaccine. Data came from immunoSEQ multiplex PCR; TCRdb stores just in-frame clones and leaves some out. Of about 190,000 clones in the sample, around 92% were seen once. The material was peripheral blood, obtained on day 0 of AZD1222 vaccination. The receptors were gathered from an adult in good health.

The chain links TRBV11-2 to TRBJ1-2; D is unresolved. The CDR3 has 13 residues. Germline V gene sequence: CDR1 SGHAT, CDR2 FQNNGV. The V gene lost 2 bases and the J gene lost 5 bases, with 9 bases spanning the gap. The CDR3 DNA follows: TGTGCCAGCAGCTTAAAGTCCGCGTATGGCTACACCTTC. It is translated as CASSLKSAYGYTF.

The chain joins TRBV29-1 to TRBJ1-2, with a weak D call TRBD1 (5 bases). The CDR3 covers 13 residues. Germline-derived CDR1 and CDR2 are SQVTM and ANQGSEA. V lost 4 bases to trimming and J lost 7 bases, with 16 bases between them. This chain's CDR3 is CSVGSGAPGGYTF. The CDR3 DNA sequence: TGCAGCGTTGGTTCCGGGGCTCCCGGTGGCTACACCTTC.

This chain links TRBV29-1 with TRBJ2-7, with 11 bases matching TRBD2. This CDR3 comprises 16 residues. V shed 6 bases and J 3 bases; nucleotides not matched to a gene: 13. Germline lookup yields CDR1 SQVTM and CDR2 ANQGSEA. The CDR3 DNA is TGCAGCGTCGGGGAGGGGACTAGCGGAGTCCTCTACGAGCAGTACTTC. Encoded protein: CSVGEGTSGVLYEQYF.

V usage is TRBV7-2 and J usage is TRBJ1-1; weak D call: TRBD1 (6 bases). The ends were cut back, 5 bases at V and 1 base at J, with 14 bases in the middle. Germline CDR1 and CDR2: SGHTA and FQGNSA. There are 15 residues in the CDR3. CDR3: CASSQRTAENTEAFF. The CDR3 DNA sequence: TGTGCCAGCAGCCAGCGGACAGCCGAGAACACTGAAGCTTTCTTT.

The chain uses TRBV16 and TRBJ1-1; D perhaps matches TRBD1 (5 bases). This CDR3 is built from 15 residues. The V gene's germline CDR1 is KGHSY and CDR2 FQNENV. Between the trimmed V and J ends, which lost 0 bases and 4 bases, there was a span of 12 bases. CDR3 bases: TGTGCCAGCAGCCAATCCCGAGGGGTGACCACTGAAGCTTTCTTT. Translated: CASSQSRGVTTEAFF.

The chain links TRBV27 to TRBJ1-1; 9 bases match TRBD1. This CDR3 has 16 amino acids. Germline values: CDR1 MNHEY, CDR2 SMNVEV (reference sequence). V lost 2 bases to trimming and J lost 2 bases; unmatched junction nucleotides: 6. CDR3: CASSLRTGAGNTEAFF. The CDR3 DNA reads TGTGCCAGCAGTTTAAGGACAGGGGCGGGCAACACTGAAGCTTTCTTT.

The rearrangement uses TRBV6-5 and TRBJ1-6; D unresolved. The CDR3 sequence is 12 residues long. CDR1 and CDR2 (germline): MNHEY, SVGAGI. V was shortened by 3 bases and J by 7 bases, with 4 bases between the two germline ends. The CDR3 is CASSYLNSPLHF. The CDR3 DNA reads as TGTGCCAGCAGTTATTTGAATTCACCCCTCCACTTT.

The rearrangement uses TRBV30 and TRBJ1-6; no reliable D call. The V gene's germline CDR1 is GTSNPN and CDR2 SVGIG (reference sequence). This CDR3 has 13 amino acids. The V and J ends lost 2 bases and 10 bases respectively, with 12 bases between them. The CDR3 bases are TGTGCCTGGAGTTGGGAGTATCGCTCACCCCTCCACTTT. This codes for CAWSWEYRSPLHF.

The chain employs TRBV12-3 or TRBV12-4 and TRBJ1-2; possible D gene TRBD1, 6 bases. Trimming removed 10 bases at V and 8 bases at J, with 20 bases between. The CDR3 spans 13 residues. CDR3 bases: TGTGCCATTGCTGGGGGGCGGACTCACGGCTACACCTTC. This translates into CAIAGGRTHGYTF.

This chain connects TRBV20-1 to TRBJ2-1; D not resolved. This CDR3 has 9 residues. Germline V gene sequence: CDR1 DFQATT, CDR2 SNEGSKA (reference sequence). Trimming cost V 4 bases and J 12 bases, with 7 bases left between them. In DNA form, the CDR3 reads TGCAGTGCTAACCCAAGGCAGTTCTTC. It specifies CSANPRQFF.

The chain uses TRBV30 and TRBJ1-4; tentative D call: TRBD1 (6 bases). V was clipped by 1 base and J by 7 bases, with 16 bases between them. The CDR3 has 15 amino acids. CDR1 is GTSNPN and CDR2 is SVGIG in the germline V gene (reference sequence). This chain's CDR3 is CAWSDGEGRGEKLFF. The CDR3 DNA is TGTGCCTGGAGTGATGGGGAGGGCAGGGGTGAAAAACTGTTTTTT.

V usage is TRBV30 and J usage is TRBJ2-1; tentative D call: TRBD2 (6 bases). The ends were cut back, 3 bases at V and 3 bases at J, with 9 bases in the middle. The CDR3 sequence is 13 residues long. Germline V gives CDR1 GTSNPN, CDR2 SVGIG (reference sequence). CDR3: CAWRAEGYNEQFF. The CDR3, as DNA: TGTGCCTGGAGAGCGGAGGGCTACAATGAGCAGTTCTTC.

The rearrangement links TRBV9 to TRBJ2-3; the match to TRBD1 covers 7 bases. The CDR3 extends over 16 amino acids. The V gene's germline CDR1 is SGDLS and CDR2 YYNGEE. V gave up 3 bases and J gave up 3 bases; unmatched junction bases: 10. CDR3 in DNA: TGTGCCAGCAGCGCCGGACAGGTTGAGGCTACAGATACGCAGTATTTT. It specifies CASSAGQVEATDTQYF.

This rearrangement joins TRBV5-5 to TRBJ1-5; D is undetermined. V was clipped by 1 base and J by 6 bases, with 11 bases between them. In germline, CDR1 is SGHKS, CDR2 YYEKEE (reference sequence). This CDR3 is built from 14 residues. This CDR3 reads CASSLREGGQPQHF. CDR3 nucleotide sequence: TGTGCCAGCAGCTTGAGGGAGGGAGGTCAGCCCCAGCATTTT. The full variable domain, with the rest looked up from reference TRBV5-5 and TRBJ1-5, is DAGVTQSPTHLIKTRGQQVTLRCSPISGHKSVSWYQQVLGQGPQFIFQYYEKEERGRGNFPDRFSARQFPNYSSELNVNALLLGDSALYLCASSLREGGQPQHFGDGTRLSIL.

The chain employs TRBV7-2 and TRBJ1-3; D gene ambiguous. CDR1 is SGHTA, CDR2 FQGNSA, per germline. CDR3 length equals 15 residues. Deletions cut 5 bases from V and 0 bases from J, with 11 bases between. The CDR3 reads CASSPRPVSGNTIYF. The CDR3, as DNA: TGTGCCAGCAGCCCCCGGCCGGTCTCTGGAAACACCATATATTTT.

The chain combines TRBV6-2 or TRBV6-3 with TRBJ2-3, with D possibly called TRBD1 or TRBD2 (5 bases each). There are 15 residues in the CDR3. Trimming removed 2 bases from V and 2 bases from J, with 11 bases in between. Germline V gene lookup returns CDR1 MNHEY and CDR2 SVGEGT. CDR3 in DNA: TGTGCCAGCAGTTACCGCCGGGACCCCACAGATACGCAGTATTTT. It encodes CASSYRRDPTDTQYF.

Comment on this clone: Relative to the germline gene, one junction end is altered; a read error may explain this. This chain uses TRBV27 with TRBJ2-7; D uncertain. The length of the CDR3 is 10 residues. CDR1 MNHEY and CDR2 SMNVEV come from the germline V gene (reference sequence). The CDR3 sequence: CASSLCGFNF. The CDR3 nucleotides read TGTGCCAGCAGTTTGTGCGGATTTAACTTC.

This chain joins TRBV19 and TRBJ2-7; D tentatively reads TRBD1 or TRBD2 (5 bases each). Germline V lookup: CDR1 LNHDA, CDR2 SQIVND (reference sequence). V was clipped by 6 bases and J by 2 bases, with 14 bases between them. This CDR3 comprises 14 residues. The CDR3 is CASSPLPGPYEQYF. In DNA form, the CDR3 reads TGTGCCAGTAGCCCCCTTCCGGGGCCCTACGAGCAGTACTTC. The full variable domain, completed using reference TRBV19 and TRBJ2-7, is DGGITQSPKYLFRKEGQNVTLSCEQNLNHDAMYWYRQDPGQGLRLIYYSQIVNDFQKGDIAEGYSVSREKKESFPLTVTSAQKNPTAFYLCASSPLPGPYEQYFGPGTRLTVT.

DNA for the CDR3: TGCAGCCCCCGAGACAGGACGACCTACGAGCAGTACTTC. Translated: CSPRDRTTYEQYF. The chain combines TRBV29-1 with TRBJ2-7, with a tentative D call TRBD1 (6 bases). The CDR3 covers 13 residues. Germline V CDR1 and CDR2: SQVTM, ANQGSEA. Deletions cut 8 bases from V and 2 bases from J, with 16 bases between.

This chain links TRBV9 with TRBJ2-2, with a weak D call TRBD1 (6 bases). V was cut by 4 bases and J by 2 bases, with 12 bases left in between. The CDR3 covers 15 residues. Germline loops: CDR1 SGDLS, CDR2 YYNGEE. The CDR3 DNA sequence: TGTGCCAGCAGCCCATACAGGGCTAACACCGGGGAGCTGTTTTTT. This sequence encodes CASSPYRANTGELFF.

This chain links TRBV27 with TRBJ2-2; no reliable D call. This CDR3 is built from 14 residues. CDR1 is MNHEY and CDR2 is SMNVEV in the germline V gene (reference sequence). Trimming stripped 3 bases from V and 7 bases from J, with 12 bases between. This chain's CDR3 is CASSFNRGIGELFF. The CDR3 DNA sequence: TGTGCCAGCAGTTTTAATCGTGGCATCGGGGAGCTGTTTTTT.

The chain links TRBV12-3 or TRBV12-4 to TRBJ1-1; 9 bases match TRBD1. The CDR3 is 13 residues long. The ends lost 6 bases at V and 10 bases at J; junction bases unmatched: 9. This CDR3 is CASRTGGVSRAFF. CDR3 coding DNA: TGTGCCAGCAGGACAGGGGGGGTCTCTCGAGCTTTCTTT.